This TCR beta chain was captured in a study of T cell responses to AZD1222 COVID-19 vaccine (dated by TCRdb to about 2021). For the study in its entirety: Because spike-specific TCR depth and breadth did not differ between the two schedules, AZD1222 recipients who got a second dose at roughly 4 weeks were pooled with those who got a second dose at roughly 12 weeks. A total of about 240 trial participants underwent TCR sequencing, of whom some 210 received two doses of AZD1222 and around 26 received two doses of the MenACWY control vaccine. Trial participants were enrolled by age into 18-55, 56-69 and 70-plus year subgroups, with 148, 28 and 57 TCR-sequenced participants respectively. General conclusions and limits of the study: Because no samples from the day 14 peak response were available, repertoires could be characterized only after the peak T cell response. Reportedly, almost half of the unique spike-specific TCRs recognized epitopes lying outside the regions that are mutated in the B.1.351 and B.1.1.7 variants. Conclusions about previously exposed vaccinees were limited because only six AZD1222 recipients were SARS-CoV-2 seropositive at baseline. After two AZD1222 doses, both the breadth and the depth of spike-specific TCRs were significantly higher than at day 0 and than in MenACWY recipients. Vaccine-associated CD4 TCRs spanned the whole spike protein, with dominant responses in regions 160-218 and 743-854. In the small 56-69-year group, the increase in depth fell short of significance, most likely because of low power. Participants were mostly white British, with more females than males. The authors suggested clonal diversity may have been underestimated.

In light of the paper, this sample's time point label describes: baseline before first vaccination. The vaccinee samples were drawn from two UK trials, COV001 and COV002, one of which was a single-blind randomized controlled phase 2/3 trial testing AZD1222 (ChAdOx1 nCoV-19) in healthy adults. Trial participant PBMC samples were collected at day 0 and day 28 after the second dose for TCRbeta chain sequencing. The CDR3 regions of human TCRbeta chains were subjected to immunosequencing. The study's own analysis went as follows. Repertoire TCRs were matched against a reference library of SARS-CoV-2-specific TCRs generated with the MIRA antigen-specificity platform. Breadth was defined as the fraction of unique TCRs that were SARS-CoV-2-associated. Depth was defined as the fraction of total T cells that were SARS-CoV-2-associated. Each spike-specific TCR was assigned to its reactive spike region and to a CD4 or CD8 class using the MIRA data. Log10-transformed breadth and depth values were compared by one-way ANOVA with Sidak's multiple comparisons tests. TCRdb's version of the immuneACCESS table is confined to in-frame rearrangements and falls short of the full clone set. An unresolved V gene accounts for under half of the shortfall where checked; the remainder is of unknown origin. V, J and clone size were drawn from that table, and D and trimming were deduced from the DNA. The sample table holds roughly 100,000 clones, of which roughly 80% were seen once. The top ten clonotypes cover more than 15% of the sample.

This clone was recorded once. Its binding antigen is unknown. No much larger clone is present one base from it, and per-base qualities are unavailable. The sample consisted of peripheral blood, taken on day 0 of AZD1222 vaccination. The TCR comes from an adult in good health.

The CDR3 region reads CASSLLQGAAFF. The nucleotides are TGTGCCAGCAGTTTACTCCAGGGTGCAGCTTTCTTT. The rearrangement joined TRBV28 to TRBJ1-1, with TRBD1 perhaps the D gene, on 5 matching bases. V is shortened by 2 bases, J by 10 bases, and the region joining them spans 11 bases. CDR1 and CDR2, per the germline V gene, are MDHEN and SYDVKM. The CDR3 goes from the cysteine to the phenylalanine over 12 residues. Only CDR3 DNA remains: 36 bases, in frame from the first base.